This is a list of T cell receptor beta chains from one sample in a study of blood T cell repertoires in COVID-19. Using immunoSEQ multiplex PCR, the repertoire was profiled, and TCRdb retains in-frame clones only, with some absent. The table has a few hundred thousand clones, about nine tenths seen once; the top ten hold roughly 4.1%. The source material was peripheral blood. The receptor source for this set is a man between 50 and 59 years old with acute or convalescent COVID-19. Each CDR3 is given with its conserved first and last residue.

v_call cdr3_aa
TRBV25-1 CASTDHGTVDEKLFF
TRBV7-8 CASSSRDVTNTGELFF
TRBV18 CAGFQGMNTEAFF
TRBV20-1 CSAQQWTEAFF
TRBV11-3 CASNNRGEAFF
TRBV18 CASSQNSGTSISTDTQYF
TRBV6-2/TRBV6-3 CASSSGGYGYTF
TRBV5-6 CASSRGGTGELFF
TRBV3-1/TRBV3-2 CASSQGTGGSSPLHF
TRBV4-1 CASSQGSDGGYGYTF
TRBV7-9 CASSLLQGALGYTF
TRBV7-2 CASSLRSWSSSEKLFF
TRBV12-5 CASGLGQGNYGYTF
TRBV27 CASRGRGSNQPQHF
TRBV18 CASSPSVSEQYF
TRBV30 CAWSRYGEISGNTIYF
TRBV25-1 CASSRGIDYGYTF
TRBV2 CASSGLAGGLYAGEQFF
TRBV5-1 CASSSNGAGHTGELFF
TRBV13 CASSPKTGLRYTF
TRBV4-1 CASSQRGRGNQETQYF
TRBV6-1 CASSEQGAGNQPQHF
TRBV29-1 CSVQGQGASTQYF
TRBV28 CASQTSTRNTEAFF
TRBV3-1/TRBV3-2 CASSLWDRRKNTEAFF
TRBV19 CASSIVGQGDNSPLHF
TRBV23-1 CASSPPDRGTEAFF
TRBV2 CASSEVVQNQPQHF
TRBV19 CASSIPTWTGRGGNQPQHF
TRBV6-1 CASSEQGDYGYTF
TRBV5-1 CASSPGAGGQETQYF
TRBV11-2 CASSLGQGETQYF
TRBV14 CASSQLQGVYNSPLHF
TRBV3-1/TRBV3-2 CASRAGGSGELFF
TRBV5-1 CASSPGLAGSAGELFF
TRBV5-1 CASSQGAGSYEQYF
TRBV7-9 CASSTGTGMVQETQYF
TRBV18 CASSPVGRVGGTEAFF
TRBV29-1 CSVRPVRMNTEAFF
TRBV4-1 CASSQDPRGGAFDTQYF
TRBV27 CASSSMLRGLYEQYF
TRBV12-3/TRBV12-4 CASRLGQGEKLFF
TRBV19 CASTPWGRTEAFF
TRBV30 CAWSAVGSASEKLFF
TRBV6-5 CASSYRGYQPQHF
TRBV11-2 CASSLGRRGSYNEQFF
TRBV6-5 CASSYFRGSQETQYF
TRBV11-2 CASSLTSRGLYEQYF
TRBV19 CASSTLDRGRPNEKLFF
TRBV5-8 CASSLTRQGLAGYTF